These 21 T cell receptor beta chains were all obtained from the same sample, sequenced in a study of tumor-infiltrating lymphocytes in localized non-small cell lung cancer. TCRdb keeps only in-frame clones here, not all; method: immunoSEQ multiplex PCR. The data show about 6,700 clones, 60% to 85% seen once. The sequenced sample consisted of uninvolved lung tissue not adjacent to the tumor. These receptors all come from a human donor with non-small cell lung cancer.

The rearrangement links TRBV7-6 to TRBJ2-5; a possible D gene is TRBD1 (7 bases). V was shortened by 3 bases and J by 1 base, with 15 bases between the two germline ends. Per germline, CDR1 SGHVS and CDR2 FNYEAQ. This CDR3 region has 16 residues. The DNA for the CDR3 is TGTGCCAGCAGCTTCTTTGCGGGACAGACCCAAGAGACCCAGTACTTC. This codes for CASSFFAGQTQETQYF.

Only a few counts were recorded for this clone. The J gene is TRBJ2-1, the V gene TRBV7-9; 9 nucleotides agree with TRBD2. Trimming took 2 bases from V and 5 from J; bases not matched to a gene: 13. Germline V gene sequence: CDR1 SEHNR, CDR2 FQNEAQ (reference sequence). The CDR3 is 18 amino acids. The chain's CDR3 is CASSLLSGGSPYHNEQFF. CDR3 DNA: TGTGCCAGCAGCTTACTTAGCGGGGGCAGTCCTTACCACAATGAGCAGTTCTTC.

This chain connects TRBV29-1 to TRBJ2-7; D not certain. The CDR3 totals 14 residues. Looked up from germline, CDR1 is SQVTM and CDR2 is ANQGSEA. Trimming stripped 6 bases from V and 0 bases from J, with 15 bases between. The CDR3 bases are TGCAGCGTCTCAGGTACTCTGGGCTCCTACGAGCAGTACTTC. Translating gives CSVSGTLGSYEQYF.

In nucleotides, the CDR3 is TGCGCCAGCAGCTTGGCGGGACCATCCTACAATGAGCAGTTCTTC. Its translation: CASSLAGPSYNEQFF. The chain joins TRBV5-1 to TRBJ2-1, with D perhaps being TRBD1 or TRBD2 (5 bases each). The CDR3 length is 15 residues. Germline CDR1 is SGHRS and CDR2 is YFSETQ. V lost 0 bases and J 1 base, leaving 8 bases between the germline ends.

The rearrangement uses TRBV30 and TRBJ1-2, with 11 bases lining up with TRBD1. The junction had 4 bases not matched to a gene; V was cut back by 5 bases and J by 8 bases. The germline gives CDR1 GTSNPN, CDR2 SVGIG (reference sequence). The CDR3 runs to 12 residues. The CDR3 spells CAWGDRGKGYTF. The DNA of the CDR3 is TGTGCCTGGGGGGACAGGGGGAAAGGCTACACCTTC.

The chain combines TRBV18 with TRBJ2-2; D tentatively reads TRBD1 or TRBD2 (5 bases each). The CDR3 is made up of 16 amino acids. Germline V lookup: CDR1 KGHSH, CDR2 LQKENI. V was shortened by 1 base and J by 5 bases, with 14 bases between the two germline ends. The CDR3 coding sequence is TGTGCCAGCTCACCACGAACACCCAGGGAGACCGGGGAGCTGTTTTTT. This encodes CASSPRTPRETGELFF.

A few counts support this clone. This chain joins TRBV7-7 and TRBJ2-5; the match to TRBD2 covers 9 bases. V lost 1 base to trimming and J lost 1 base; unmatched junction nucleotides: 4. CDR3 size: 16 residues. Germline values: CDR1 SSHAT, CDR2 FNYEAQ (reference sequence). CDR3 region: CASSLDGGRVQETQYF. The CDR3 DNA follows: TGTGCCAGCAGCTTAGATGGCGGGAGGGTCCAAGAGACCCAGTACTTC.

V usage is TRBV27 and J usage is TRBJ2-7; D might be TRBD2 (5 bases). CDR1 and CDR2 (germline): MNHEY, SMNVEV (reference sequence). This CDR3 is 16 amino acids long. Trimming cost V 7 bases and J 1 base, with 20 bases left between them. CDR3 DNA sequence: TGTGCCAGCACCCCAGTAGCCGGGTCGGGGTCCTACGAGCAGTACTTC. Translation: CASTPVAGSGSYEQYF.

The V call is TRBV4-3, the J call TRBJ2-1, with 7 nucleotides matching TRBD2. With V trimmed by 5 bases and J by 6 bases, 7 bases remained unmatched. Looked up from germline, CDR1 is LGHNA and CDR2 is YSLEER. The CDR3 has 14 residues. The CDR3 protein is CASSSSAGPNEQFF. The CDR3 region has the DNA TGCGCCAGCAGCTCATCAGCGGGGCCCAATGAGCAGTTCTTC.

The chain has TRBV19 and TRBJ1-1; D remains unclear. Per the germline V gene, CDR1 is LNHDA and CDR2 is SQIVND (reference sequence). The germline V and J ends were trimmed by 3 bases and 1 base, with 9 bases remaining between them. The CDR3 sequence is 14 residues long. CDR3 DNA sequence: TGTGCCAGTAGTATGGTAGGTCAGAACACTGAAGCTTTCTTT. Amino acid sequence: CASSMVGQNTEAFF.

CDR3 coding DNA: TGTGCCAGCAGCTTAGAAGGGGGGAATAATGAAAAACTGTTTTTT. Its translation is CASSLEGGNNEKLFF. The chain employs TRBV7-9 and TRBJ1-4, with D perhaps matching TRBD1 (6 bases). The length of the CDR3 is 15 residues. The V gene's germline CDR1 is SEHNR and CDR2 FQNEAQ (reference sequence). The V end lost 1 base, the J end lost 4 bases, and 10 bases lay between the germline ends.

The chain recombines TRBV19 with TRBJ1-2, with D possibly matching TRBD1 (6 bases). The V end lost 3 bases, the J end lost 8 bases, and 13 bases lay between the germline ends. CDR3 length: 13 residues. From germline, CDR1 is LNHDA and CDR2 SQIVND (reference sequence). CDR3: CASSIRGEEGYTF. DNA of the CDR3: TGTGCCAGTAGTATTAGGGGGGAGGAGGGCTACACCTTC.

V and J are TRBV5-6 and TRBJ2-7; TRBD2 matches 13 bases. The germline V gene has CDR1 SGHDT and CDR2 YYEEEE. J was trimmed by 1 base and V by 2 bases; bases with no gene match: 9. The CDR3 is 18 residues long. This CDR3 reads CASSFPGTSGTISYEQYF. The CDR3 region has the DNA TGTGCCAGCAGCTTCCCCGGGACTAGCGGGACCATTTCCTACGAGCAGTACTTC. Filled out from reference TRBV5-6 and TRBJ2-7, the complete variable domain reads DAGVTQSPTHLIKTRGQQVTLRCSPKSGHDTVSWYQQALGQGPQFIFQYYEEEERQRGNFPDRFSGHQFPNYSSELNVNALLLGDSALYLCASSFPGTSGTISYEQYFGPGTRLTVT.

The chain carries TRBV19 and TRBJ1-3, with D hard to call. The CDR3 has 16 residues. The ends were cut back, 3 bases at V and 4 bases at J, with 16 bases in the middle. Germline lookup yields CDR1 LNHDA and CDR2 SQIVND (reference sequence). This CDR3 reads CASSILTRLAGNTIYF. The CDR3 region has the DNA TGTGCCAGTAGTATCCTCACTCGTCTTGCGGGAAACACCATATATTTT.

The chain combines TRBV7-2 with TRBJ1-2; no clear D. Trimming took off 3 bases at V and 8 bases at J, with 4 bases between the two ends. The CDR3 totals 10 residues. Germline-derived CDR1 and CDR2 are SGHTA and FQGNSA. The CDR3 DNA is TGTGCCAGCAGCTTTTTGGGCTACACCTTC. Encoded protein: CASSFLGYTF.

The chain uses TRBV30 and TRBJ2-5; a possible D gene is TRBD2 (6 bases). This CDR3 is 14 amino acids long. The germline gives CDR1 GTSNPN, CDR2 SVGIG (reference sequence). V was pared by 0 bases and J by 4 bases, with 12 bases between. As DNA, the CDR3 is TGTGCCTGGAGTGTCGGAGGGGCAGGAGAGACCCAGTACTTC. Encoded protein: CAWSVGGAGETQYF.

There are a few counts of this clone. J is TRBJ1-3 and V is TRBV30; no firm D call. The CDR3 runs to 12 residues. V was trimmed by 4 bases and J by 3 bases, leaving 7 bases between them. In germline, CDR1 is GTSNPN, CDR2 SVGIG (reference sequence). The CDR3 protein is CAWKGIGNTIYF. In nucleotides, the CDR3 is TGTGCCTGGAAAGGCATTGGAAACACCATATATTTT.

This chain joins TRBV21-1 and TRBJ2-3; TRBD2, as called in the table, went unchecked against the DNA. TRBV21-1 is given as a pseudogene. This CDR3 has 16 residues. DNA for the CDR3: TGTGCCAGCAGCAACTTGCGGGGGGTGATTACAGATACGCAGTATTTT. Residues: CASSNLRGVITDTQYF.

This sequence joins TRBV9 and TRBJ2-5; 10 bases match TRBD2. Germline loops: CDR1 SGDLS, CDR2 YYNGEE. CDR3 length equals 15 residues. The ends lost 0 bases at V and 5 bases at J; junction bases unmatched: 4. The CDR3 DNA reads TGTGCCAGCAGCGTAGGGACTAGCGGCTTCGAGACCCAGTACTTC. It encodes CASSVGTSGFETQYF.

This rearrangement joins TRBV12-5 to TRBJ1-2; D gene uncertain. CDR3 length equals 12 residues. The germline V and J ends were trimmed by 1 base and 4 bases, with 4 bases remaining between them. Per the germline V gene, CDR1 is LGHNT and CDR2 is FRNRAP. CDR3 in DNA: TGTGCTAGTGGTTTGGGGGTCTATGGCTACACCTTC. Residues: CASGLGVYGYTF. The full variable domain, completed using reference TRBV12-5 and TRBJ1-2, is DARVTQTPRHKVTEMGQEVTMRCQPILGHNTVFWYRQTMMQGLELLAYFRNRAPLDDSGMPKDRFSAEMPDATLATLKIQPSEPRDSAVYFCASGLGVYGYTFGSGTRLTVV.

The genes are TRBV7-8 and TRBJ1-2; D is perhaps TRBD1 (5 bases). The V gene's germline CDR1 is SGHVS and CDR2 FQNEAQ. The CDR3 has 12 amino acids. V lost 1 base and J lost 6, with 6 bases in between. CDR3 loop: CASSLVGDGYTF. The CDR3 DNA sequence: TGTGCCAGCAGCTTAGTGGGGGATGGCTACACCTTC.